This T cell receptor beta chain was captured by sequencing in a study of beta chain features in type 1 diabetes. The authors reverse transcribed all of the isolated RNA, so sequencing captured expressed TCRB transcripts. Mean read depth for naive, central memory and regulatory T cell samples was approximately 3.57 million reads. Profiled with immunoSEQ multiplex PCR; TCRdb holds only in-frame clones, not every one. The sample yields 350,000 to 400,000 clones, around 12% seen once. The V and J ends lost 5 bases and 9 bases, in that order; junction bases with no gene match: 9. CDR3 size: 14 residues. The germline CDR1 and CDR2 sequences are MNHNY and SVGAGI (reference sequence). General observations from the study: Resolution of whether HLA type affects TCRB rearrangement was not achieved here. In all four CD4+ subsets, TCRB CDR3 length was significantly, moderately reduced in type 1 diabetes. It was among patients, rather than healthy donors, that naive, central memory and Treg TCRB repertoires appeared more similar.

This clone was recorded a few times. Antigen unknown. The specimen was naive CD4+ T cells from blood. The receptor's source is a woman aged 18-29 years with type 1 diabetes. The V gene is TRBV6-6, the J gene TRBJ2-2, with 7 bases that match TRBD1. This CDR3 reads CASSNRQGVRELFF. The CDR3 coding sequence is TGTGCCAGCAGTAATCGACAGGGTGTGAGGGAGCTGTTTTTT.